This T cell receptor (beta chain) was recorded in a study of T cells in Graves' hyperthyroidism and ophthalmopathy. Study at large: Blood was drawn when the patient was first diagnosed and still untreated.

Pregnant or lactating patients were excluded, as were those with uncontrolled infection or other autoimmune disease. Study observations and caveats: Ophthalmopathy was separated from stable hyperthyroidism by a 13 V-J model. Most expanded thyroid clonotypes above 0.001 also appeared in blood.

This clonotype was observed once. The antigen remains unidentified. The junction departs from the called germline gene at one end, perhaps through a read error. TCR beta CDR3 region amplification was performed from RNA transcripts. Initially, a first-round RT-PCR of the TCR CDR3 employed the HTBI primer set. TCRdb reprocessed the multiplex PCR reads with MiXCR, giving one entry per CDR3 protein. The table shows about 290,000 distinct CDR3 sequences, with around 16% occurring only once. The sample taken for sequencing was blood. The receptor comes from a man aged 30 to 45 with Graves' hyperthyroidism.

The CDR3 DNA reads TGTGCCAGTAACGACTTCGGCGGGGGGGGGAGCACAGATACGCGGTATTTT. Protein sequence: CASNDFGGGGSTDTRYF. The chain links TRBV19 to TRBJ2-3, with 9 nucleotides matching TRBD2. Germline values: CDR1 LNHDA, CDR2 SQIVND (reference sequence). The length of the CDR3 is 17 residues.